This T cell receptor (beta chain) originates from a study of T cell repertoires in cytomegalovirus infection. Study at large: Recently identified HLA-C-restricted CMV epitopes and well-studied HLA-B-restricted CMV epitopes were used by the study. Indicated by public TCR beta signatures were CMV infection and matching HLA type. Study-level points and caveats: Frequencies of public TCR beta families were cumulated, and this identified carriers of CMV plus the relevant HLA. The study found HLA-C-restricted CMV-specific TCR beta clonotypes dominating the ex vivo response.

J gave up 0 bases and V 3 bases, and 1 base lay outside the gene matches. The CDR3 spans 15 residues. Germline V gene data show CDR1 as MGHRA and CDR2 as YSYEKL. Concerning this clonotype itself: Its matching antigen is unknown.

From the reads, TCRdb called clonotypes with MiXCR, one entry per CDR3 protein. The data show some 940,000 distinct CDR3 sequences, with around 30% seen just once and around 15% held by the top ten. The TCR sequence derives from a human donor in good health (CMV status not recorded). Some clones in this sample may be carry-over from other donors' samples. The chain uses TRBV4-1 and TRBJ2-2; 7 bases are shared with TRBD1. The sequenced sample was cultured CD8+ T cells from PBMCs, obtained from culture after CMV antigen stimulation. Here the CDR3 DNA reads TGCGCCAGCAGCCAGACAGGGTCGAACACCGGGGAGCTGTTTTTT. Protein sequence: CASSQTGSNTGELFF.